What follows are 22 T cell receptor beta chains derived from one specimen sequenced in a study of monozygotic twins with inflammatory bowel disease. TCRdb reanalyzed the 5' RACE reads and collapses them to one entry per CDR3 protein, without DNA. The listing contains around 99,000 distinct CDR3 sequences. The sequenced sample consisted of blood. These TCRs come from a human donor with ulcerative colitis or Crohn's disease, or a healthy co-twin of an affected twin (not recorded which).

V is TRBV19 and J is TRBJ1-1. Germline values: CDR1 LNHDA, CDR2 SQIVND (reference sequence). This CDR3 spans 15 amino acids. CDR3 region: CASSIGPQPNTEAFF. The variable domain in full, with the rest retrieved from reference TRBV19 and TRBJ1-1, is DGGITQSPKYLFRKEGQNVTLSCEQNLNHDAMYWYRQDPGQGLRLIYYSQIVNDFQKGDIAEGYSVSREKKESFPLTVTSAQKNPTAFYLCASSIGPQPNTEAFFGQGTRLTVV.

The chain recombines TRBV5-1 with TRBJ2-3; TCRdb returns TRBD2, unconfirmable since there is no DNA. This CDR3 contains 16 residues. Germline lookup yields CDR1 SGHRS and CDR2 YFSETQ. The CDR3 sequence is CASSFGLVRSSDTQYF.

The CDR3 loop is CASSEQGYEQFF. J is TRBJ2-1 and V is TRBV2. CDR1 is SNHLY and CDR2 is FYNNEI in the germline V gene. This CDR3 region has 12 residues.

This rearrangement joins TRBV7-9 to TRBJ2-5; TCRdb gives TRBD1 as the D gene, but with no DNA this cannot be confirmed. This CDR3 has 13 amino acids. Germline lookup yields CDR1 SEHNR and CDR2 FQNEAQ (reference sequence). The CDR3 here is CASSTTEQETQYF.

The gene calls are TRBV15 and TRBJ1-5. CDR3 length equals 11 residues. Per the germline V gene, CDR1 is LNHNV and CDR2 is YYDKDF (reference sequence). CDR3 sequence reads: CAIRGYQPQHF.

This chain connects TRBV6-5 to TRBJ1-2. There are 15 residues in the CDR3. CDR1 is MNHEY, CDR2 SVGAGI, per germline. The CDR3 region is CASSSLPEGNYGYTF.

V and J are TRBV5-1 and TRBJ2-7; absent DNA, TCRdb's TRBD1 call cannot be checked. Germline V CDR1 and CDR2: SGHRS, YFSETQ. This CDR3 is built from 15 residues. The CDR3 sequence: CASSLQQGATYEQYF.

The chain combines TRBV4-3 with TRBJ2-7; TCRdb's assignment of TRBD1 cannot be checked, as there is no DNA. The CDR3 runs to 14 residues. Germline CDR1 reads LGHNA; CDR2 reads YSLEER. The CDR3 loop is CASSQADRGYEQYF.

The CDR3 is CSATKLAGGRAEQYF. J is TRBJ2-7 and V is TRBV20-1; lacking DNA, the TRBD2 call made by TCRdb goes unchecked. This CDR3 has 15 residues. Germline CDR1 DFQATT, CDR2 SNEGSKA (reference sequence).

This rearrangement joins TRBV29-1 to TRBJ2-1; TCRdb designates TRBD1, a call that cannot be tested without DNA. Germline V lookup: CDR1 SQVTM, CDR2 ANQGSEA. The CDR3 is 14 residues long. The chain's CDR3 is CSVTGASSYNEQFF.

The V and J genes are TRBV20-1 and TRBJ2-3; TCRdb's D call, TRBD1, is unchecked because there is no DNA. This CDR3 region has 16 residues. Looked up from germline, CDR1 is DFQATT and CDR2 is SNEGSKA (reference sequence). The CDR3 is CSAGGNAVASTDTQYF.

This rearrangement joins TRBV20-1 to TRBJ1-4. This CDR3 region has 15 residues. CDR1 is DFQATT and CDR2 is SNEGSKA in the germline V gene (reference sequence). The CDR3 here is CSARDPGGGNEKLFF.

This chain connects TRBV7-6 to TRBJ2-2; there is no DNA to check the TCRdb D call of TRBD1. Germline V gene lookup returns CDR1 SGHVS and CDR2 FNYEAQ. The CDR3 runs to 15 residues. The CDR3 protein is CASSTPYQGTGELFF. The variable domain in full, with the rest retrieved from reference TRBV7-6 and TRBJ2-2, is GAGVSQSPRYKVTKRGQDVALRCDPISGHVSLYWYRQALGQGPEFLTYFNYEAQQDKSGLPNDRFSAERPEGSISTLTIQRTEQRDSAMYRCASSTPYQGTGELFFGEGSRLTVL.

The CDR3 region is CASSVRTGGGYEQYF. The rearrangement uses TRBV2 and TRBJ2-7; TCRdb's D call, TRBD1, is unchecked because there is no DNA. The CDR3 is 15 amino acids. CDR1 SNHLY and CDR2 FYNNEI come from the germline V gene.

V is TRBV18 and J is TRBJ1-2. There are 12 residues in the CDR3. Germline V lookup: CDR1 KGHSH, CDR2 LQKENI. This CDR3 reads CASSHSGYGYTF.

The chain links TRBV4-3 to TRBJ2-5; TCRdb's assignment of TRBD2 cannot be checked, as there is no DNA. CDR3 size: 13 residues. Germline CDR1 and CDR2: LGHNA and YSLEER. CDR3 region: CASSQGPMETQYF.

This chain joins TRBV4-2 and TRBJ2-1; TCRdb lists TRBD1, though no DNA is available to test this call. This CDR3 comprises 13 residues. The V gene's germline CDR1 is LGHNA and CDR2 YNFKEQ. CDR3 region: CASSPRGFNEQFF.

CDR3 sequence: CASSPNRAVETQYF. V gene TRBV5-1 combines with J gene TRBJ2-5; TCRdb returns TRBD1, unconfirmable since there is no DNA. The CDR3 runs to 14 residues. Germline loops: CDR1 SGHRS, CDR2 YFSETQ.

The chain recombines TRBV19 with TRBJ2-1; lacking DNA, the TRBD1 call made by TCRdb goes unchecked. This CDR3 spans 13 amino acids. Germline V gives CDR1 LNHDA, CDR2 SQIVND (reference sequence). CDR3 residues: CASSISFRDEQFF.

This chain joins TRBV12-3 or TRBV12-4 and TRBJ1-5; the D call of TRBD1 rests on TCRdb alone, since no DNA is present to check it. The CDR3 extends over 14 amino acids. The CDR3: CASWGGDSNQPQHF.

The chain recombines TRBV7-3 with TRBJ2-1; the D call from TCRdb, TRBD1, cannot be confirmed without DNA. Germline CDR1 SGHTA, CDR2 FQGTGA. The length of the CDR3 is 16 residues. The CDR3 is CASSLIRRARYNEQFF.

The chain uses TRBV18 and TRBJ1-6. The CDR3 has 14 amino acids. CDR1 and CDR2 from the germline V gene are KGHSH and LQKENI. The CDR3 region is CASSLQGADSPLHF. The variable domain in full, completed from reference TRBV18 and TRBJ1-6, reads NAGVMQNPRHLVRRRGQEARLRCSPMKGHSHVYWYRQLPEEGLKFMVYLQKENIIDESGMPKERFSAEFPKEGPSILRIQQVVRGDSAAYFCASSLQGADSPLHFGNGTRLTVT.